This T cell receptor (beta chain) was sequenced in a study of blood T cell repertoires in COVID-19 (dated by TCRdb to the early 2020s). Describing the broader study: Collaborator samples came from the United States, Italy and Spain and covered acute and convalescent phases of COVID-19. The prospective study material was composed of cDNA or gDNA derived from T cells, B-cell-depleted T cells, or PBMCs. Subjects who had been exposed to COVID-19, were actively infected with it, or had recovered from it provided the deeply sampled blood TCRbeta repertoires that made up the dataset. A freely available public database, intended as a resource for researchers studying the immune response to SARS-CoV-2, is where the repertoires were released. Samples were obtained from the ongoing ImmuneRACE study (first 160 participants) and from 1,254 subjects provided by 6 global collaborators. Nearly every sample came with metadata listing a de-identified subject ID, COVID-19 status, age in years and sex. Where HLA class I and class II types were available, the types were taken from metadata supplied by the sample provider, not from assay-based typing. General findings and caveats noted by the study authors: Clinical and demographic metadata were provided uncurated, with the amount varying by source and participant.

TCRbeta CDR3 regions were amplified from genomic DNA by means of the immunoSEQ Assay, a bias-controlled multiplex PCR. The authors processed their data as follows. Nucleated cell counts per sample were estimated from amplification of reference gene primers within the assay. To quantify the absolute abundance of each unique TCRbeta CDR3 rearrangement, sequence reads were collapsed and filtered. For each sample, productive Simpson clonality was calculated by taking the square root of Simpson's diversity index across productive rearrangements. Imported from immuneACCESS, the table was reduced by TCRdb to in-frame sequences with V and J called. These copies leave out some clones; in studies compared against another copy, an unresolved V gene accounts for under half, and the cause of the remainder is not known. Clonal size and the V and J genes are those of that table, whereas D and trimming came from the DNA. The sample table contains about 140,000 clones; only one count was recorded for 60% to 85% of them. 15% to 20% of the sample is taken by the ten largest.

Collaborating institutions collected whole blood in K2EDTA tubes following their own protocols. Collaborator samples were shipped for TCRbeta analysis as frozen whole blood, isolated PBMCs, or DNA extracted from either sample type. This clone was seen only once. The target of this receptor is not known. No base quality information exists; no much larger clone differs at one position. The clonotype comes from a man between 45 and 60 years old with acute or convalescent COVID-19. The specimen sequenced was peripheral blood.

The CDR3 region reads CASSPGSWDSPLHF. The DNA sequence reads TGTGCCAGCAGTCCGGGATCATGGGATTCACCCCTCCACTTT. The chain was built from TRBV6-5 and TRBJ1-6; a confident D gene designation cannot be given. V loses 5 bases of germline sequence and J loses 8 bases, and the interval between the two ends is 13 bases. From the cysteine up to the phenylalanine, the CDR3 has a length of 14 residues. Only the CDR3 DNA is retained, 42 bases long and in frame from the first base. The CDR1 and CDR2 encoded by the germline V gene are MNHEY and SVGAGI.